Below, one T cell receptor beta chain is given with its context. What it binds is unknown. Vbeta (60) and Jbeta (13) primers were used in the PCR. Some clones are missing from TCRdb's copy, which holds only in-frame ones; the method was immunoSEQ multiplex PCR. The sample holds roughly 77,000 clones; about 68% are singletons and the top ten take approximately 7%. The CDR3 sequence is 8 residues long. Germline V gene lookup returns CDR1 SGDLS and CDR2 YYNGEE. Between the trimmed V and J ends, which lost 4 bases and 10 bases, there was a span of 2 bases. This specimen comes from a study of cytomegalovirus exposure and HLA in healthy donors. Study in general: As an earlier analysis found, 150 million to 200 million T cells yielded about 120 million unique TCR beta sequences.

General study points: TCR beta chains numbering 150 to 200 were designated cytomegalovirus-associated.

The chain combines TRBV9 with TRBJ1-2; D is unresolved. What was sequenced was PBMCs. The receptor comes from a woman aged 45-65 years in good health and CMV-seropositive. CDR3 nucleotide sequence: TGTGCCAGCAGCCACTACACCTTC. Translating gives CASSHYTF. Full variable domain (rest looked up from reference TRBV9 and TRBJ1-2): DSGVTQTPKHLITATGQRVTLRCSPRSGDLSVYWYQQSLDQGLQFLIQYYNGEERAKGNILERFSAQQFPDLHSELNLSSLELGDSALYFCASSHYTFGSGTRLTVV.